This T cell receptor (beta chain) was observed in a study of monozygotic twins with inflammatory bowel disease. As concerns this clonotype: Its antigen is as yet unknown.

With no T cell sorting beforehand, total RNA was isolated from whole blood. Two nested PCRs, of approximately 16 and 9 cycles, processed TCRalpha and TCRbeta cDNA. TCRdb re-analyzed the 5' RACE reads; it lists each CDR3 protein once, without DNA. The table gives some 400,000 distinct CDR3 sequences; the top ten clones make up about 2.3% of it. Study conclusions and caveats: No distinction between different T cell subtypes was possible.

Sequencing used blood. This sequence originates from a human donor with ulcerative colitis or Crohn's disease, or a healthy co-twin of an affected twin (not recorded which).

CDR3 in amino acids: CASSQTGGGEKLFF. This chain joins TRBV7-2 and TRBJ1-4; the D gene TCRdb calls, TRBD1, cannot be checked with no DNA. Germline CDR1 reads SGHTA; CDR2 reads FQGNSA. This CDR3 region has 14 residues.